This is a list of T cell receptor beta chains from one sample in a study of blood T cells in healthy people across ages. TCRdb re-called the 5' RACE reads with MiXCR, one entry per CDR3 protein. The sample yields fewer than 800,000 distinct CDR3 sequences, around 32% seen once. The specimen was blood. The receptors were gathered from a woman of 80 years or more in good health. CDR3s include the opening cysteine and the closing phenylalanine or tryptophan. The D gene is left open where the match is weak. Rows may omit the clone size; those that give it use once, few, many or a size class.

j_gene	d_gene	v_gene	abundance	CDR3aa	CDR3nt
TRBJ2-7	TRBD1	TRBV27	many	CASSSRGTGPREQYF	TGTGCCAGCAGTTCCCGGGGGACAGGGCCCCGCGAGCAGTACTTC
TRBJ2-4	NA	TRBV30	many	CAWSYGTLGKNIQYF	TGTGCCTGGAGTTACGGGACACTCGGCAAAAACATTCAGTACTTC
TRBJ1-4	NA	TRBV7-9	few	CASSPRRAGVATNEKLFF	TGTGCCAGCAGCCCACGCCGAGCCGGCGTCGCAACTAATGAAAAACTGTTTTTT
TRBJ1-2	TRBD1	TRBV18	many	CASSRQGDPEYGYTF	TGTGCCAGCTCACGACAGGGTGACCCCGAGTACGGCTACACCTTC
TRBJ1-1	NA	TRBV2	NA	CASRRAQAVENTEAFF	TGTGCCAGCAGACGCGCACAGGCAGTTGAGAACACTGAAGCTTTCTTT
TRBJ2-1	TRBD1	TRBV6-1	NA	CTSAGPGGYNEQFF	TGTACCAGTGCCGGGCCAGGGGGCTACAATGAGCAGTTCTTC
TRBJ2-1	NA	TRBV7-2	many	CASSLGITGSSYNEQFF	TGTGCCAGCAGCTTAGGAATAACAGGGAGCTCCTACAATGAGCAGTTCTTC
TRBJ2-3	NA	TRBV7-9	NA	CASAWAARTDTQYF	TGTGCCAGCGCTTGGGCGGCGCGCACAGATACGCAGTATTTT
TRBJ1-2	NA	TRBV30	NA	CALPYRSGYTF	TGTGCCTTACCCTACCGGTCTGGCTACACCTTC
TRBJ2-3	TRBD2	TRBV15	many	CATSRDGTSVQYF	TGTGCCACCAGCAGAGATGGCACTAGCGTTCAGTATTTT
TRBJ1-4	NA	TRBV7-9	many	CASSPGRYNEKLFF	TGTGCCAGCAGCCCCGGCCGGTATAATGAAAAACTGTTTTTT
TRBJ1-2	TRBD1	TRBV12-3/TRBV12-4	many	CASRPPGTGNEGYTF	TGTGCCAGCAGGCCTCCCGGGACAGGGAATGAAGGCTACACCTTC
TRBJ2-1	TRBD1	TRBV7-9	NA	CASSLYRDRVHNEQFF	TGTGCCAGCAGCTTATACCGGGACAGGGTACACAATGAGCAGTTCTTC
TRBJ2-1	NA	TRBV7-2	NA	CASSPLPDNEQFF	TGTGCCAGCAGCCCCCTTCCCGACAATGAGCAGTTCTTC
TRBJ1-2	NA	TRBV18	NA	CASSSGRATNYGYTF	TGTGCCAGCTCGTCGGGACGGGCGACGAACTATGGCTACACCTTC
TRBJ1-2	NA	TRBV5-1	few	CASSSAAEDYGYTF	TGCGCCAGCAGCTCCGCAGCGGAAGACTATGGCTACACCTTC
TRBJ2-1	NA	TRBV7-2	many	CASSPPENRFYNEQFF	TGTGCCAGCAGCCCACCCGAAAACAGATTCTACAATGAGCAGTTCTTC
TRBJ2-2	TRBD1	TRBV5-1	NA	CASSTTGTGLAGELFF	TGCGCCAGCAGCACGACCGGGACAGGTCTTGCCGGGGAGCTGTTTTTT
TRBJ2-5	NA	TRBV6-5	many	CASRWERPRRETQYF	TGTGCCAGCAGGTGGGAGCGGCCGCGAAGAGAGACCCAGTACTTC
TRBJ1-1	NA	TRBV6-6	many	CTSGVTSTEAFF	TGTACCTCCGGGGTAACTAGCACTGAAGCTTTCTTT
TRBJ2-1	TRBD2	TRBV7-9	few	CASSLARGGLALNEQFF	TGTGCCAGCAGCTTAGCCCGAGGGGGACTAGCCCTCAATGAGCAGTTCTTC
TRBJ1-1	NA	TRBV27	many	CASSQPRGLMNTEAFF	TGTGCCAGCAGCCAACCACGGGGGCTCATGAACACTGAAGCTTTCTTT
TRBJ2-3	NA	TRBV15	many	CAIGKPSTDTQYF	TGTGCCATAGGGAAGCCTAGCACAGATACGCAGTATTTT
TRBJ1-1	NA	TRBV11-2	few	CASSLDPAVEKAFF	TGTGCCAGCAGCTTAGATCCGGCAGTCGAAAAAGCTTTCTTT
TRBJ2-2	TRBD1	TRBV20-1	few	CSANEQGAGELFF	TGCAGTGCTAACGAACAGGGGGCCGGGGAGCTGTTTTTT
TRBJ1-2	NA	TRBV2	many	CASSMINYGYTF	TGTGCCAGCAGCATGATTAACTATGGCTACACCTTC
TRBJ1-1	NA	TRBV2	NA	CASSQTRLLTEAFF	TGTGCCAGCAGTCAGACTCGGCTTCTCACTGAAGCTTTCTTT
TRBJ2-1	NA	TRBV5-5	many	CASSLENEGDNEQFF	TGTGCCAGCAGCTTGGAAAACGAGGGAGACAATGAGCAGTTCTTC
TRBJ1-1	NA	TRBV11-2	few	CASTPTVANTEAFF	TGTGCCAGCACCCCCACGGTAGCCAACACTGAAGCTTTCTTT
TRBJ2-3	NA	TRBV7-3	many	CASSAELRDTQYF	TGTGCCAGCAGCGCGGAACTACGAGATACGCAGTATTTT
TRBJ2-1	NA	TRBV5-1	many	CASSSLGLEQFF	TGCGCCAGCAGCTCCCTAGGTTTGGAGCAGTTCTTC
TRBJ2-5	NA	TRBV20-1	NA	CSATPGRFETQYF	TGCAGTGCGACTCCGGGACGCTTCGAGACCCAGTACTTC
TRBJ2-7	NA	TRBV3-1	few	CASSRDPTSYEQYF	TGTGCCAGCAGCCGGGACCCGACCTCCTACGAGCAGTACTTC
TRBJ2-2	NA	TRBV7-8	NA	CASSTQARNTGELFF	TGTGCCAGCAGCACCCAGGCCCGAAACACCGGGGAGCTGTTTTTT
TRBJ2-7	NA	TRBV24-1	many	CATFGRTALYEQYF	TGTGCCACCTTTGGCAGGACTGCCCTCTACGAGCAGTACTTC
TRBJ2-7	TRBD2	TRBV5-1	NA	CASRPAGRSYEQYF	TGCGCCAGCCGCCCAGCGGGGCGTTCCTACGAGCAGTACTTC
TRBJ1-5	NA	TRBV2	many	CASSELGNQPQHF	TGTGCCAGCAGTGAACTGGGCAATCAGCCCCAGCATTTT
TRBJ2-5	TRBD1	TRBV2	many	CASRTGGAETQYF	TGTGCCAGCAGAACAGGGGGCGCGGAGACCCAGTACTTC
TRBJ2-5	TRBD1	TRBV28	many	CASSLLNPGGEETQYF	TGTGCCAGCAGTTTATTAAATCCAGGGGGCGAAGAGACCCAGTACTTC
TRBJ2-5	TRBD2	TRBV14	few	CASSQDRTSGGEQYF	TGTGCCAGCAGCCAAGACCGGACTAGCGGGGGTGAGCAGTACTTC
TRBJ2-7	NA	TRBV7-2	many	CASSDRYYEQYF	TGTGCCAGCAGCGACAGGTACTACGAGCAGTACTTC
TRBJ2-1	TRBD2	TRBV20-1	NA	CSASRAGVYNEQFF	TGCAGTGCTAGTAGAGCGGGGGTCTACAATGAGCAGTTCTTC